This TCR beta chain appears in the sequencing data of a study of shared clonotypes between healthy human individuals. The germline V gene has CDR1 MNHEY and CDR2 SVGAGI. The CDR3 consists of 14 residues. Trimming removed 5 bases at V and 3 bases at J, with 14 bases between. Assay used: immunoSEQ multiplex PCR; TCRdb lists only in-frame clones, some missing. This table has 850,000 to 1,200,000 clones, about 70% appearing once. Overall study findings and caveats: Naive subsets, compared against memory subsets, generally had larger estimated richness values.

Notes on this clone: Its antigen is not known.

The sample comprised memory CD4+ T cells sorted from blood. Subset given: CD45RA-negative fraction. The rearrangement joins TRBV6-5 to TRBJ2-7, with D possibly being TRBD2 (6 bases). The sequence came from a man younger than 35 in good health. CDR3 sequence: CASSQNQGGYEQYF. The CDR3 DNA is TGTGCCAGCAGTCAGAACCAGGGAGGCTACGAGCAGTACTTC.